The 8 T cell receptor beta chains below were found in one sample sequenced in a study of CD8 T cells in Susac syndrome. A quantity of about 0.5 to 1 ug RNA underwent reverse transcription using random hexamers. Each CDR3 protein is one row after TCRdb ran MiXCR on the immunoSEQ multiplex PCR reads. The sample lists 100,000 to 150,000 distinct CDR3 sequences; around 75% were seen once. Source material: CD8+ T cells from PBMCs. Source of these receptors: a human donor with multiple sclerosis.

The chain links TRBV30 to TRBJ2-1, with TRBD2 matching over 8 bases. J gave up 7 bases and V 5 bases, and 10 bases lay outside the gene matches. The CDR3 contains 14 residues. Germline CDR1 reads GTSNPN; CDR2 reads SVGIG (reference sequence). The CDR3 nucleotides read TGTGCCTGGTCCGGGGGGGCCTCTGGGAATGAGCAGTTCTTC. Its translation is CAWSGGASGNEQFF.

V gene TRBV6-2 or TRBV6-3 combines with J gene TRBJ2-3; TRBD2 matches 7 bases. J lost 1 base, V lost 4 bases, and 8 bases had no gene match. Germline loops: CDR1 MNHEY, CDR2 SVGEGT. The CDR3 loop spans 16 amino acids. CDR3 region: CASSSSRGSGTDTQYF. For the CDR3, the DNA is TGTGCCAGCAGTTCTTCCCGCGGGAGCGGCACAGATACGCAGTATTTT.

About this clonotype itself: Mismatch with germline at one junction end may stem from a read error. This chain connects TRBV7-2 to TRBJ1-2; D unclear. Germline V lookup: CDR1 SGHTA, CDR2 FQGNSA. CDR3 length: 12 residues. The CDR3: CASSFGIKAERF. Written as DNA, the CDR3 is TGTGCCAGCAGCTTCGGCATAAAGGCCGAACGGTTC.

The genes are TRBV7-9 and TRBJ1-1; D gene unclear. With 1 base removed from V and 6 bases from J, the gap between germline ends came to 9 bases. Germline V gives CDR1 SEHNR, CDR2 FQNEAQ (reference sequence). The CDR3 loop spans 13 amino acids. The CDR3 here is CASSLVFGAEAFF. CDR3 nucleotides: TGTGCCAGCAGCTTAGTTTTCGGCGCTGAAGCTTTCTTT.

This sequence joins TRBV28 and TRBJ1-6, with 7 bases lining up with TRBD1. The CDR3 runs to 14 residues. Per germline, CDR1 MDHEN and CDR2 SYDVKM. V lost 4 bases, J lost 10 bases, and 7 bases stayed unmatched. The DNA for the CDR3 is TGTGCCAGCAGTTACGACAGGGCTGTGTCACCCCTCCACTTT. Its translation: CASSYDRAVSPLHF.

This clonotype turned up a few times. The gene calls are TRBV7-2 and TRBJ2-2; possibly TRBD1 for D (6 bases). The CDR3 is made up of 16 amino acids. CDR1 and CDR2 from the germline V gene are SGHTA and FQGNSA. V shed 4 bases and J shed 2 bases, with 14 bases lying between them. The CDR3 region has the DNA TGTGCCAGCAGCTCCGAACAGGGAATCAACACCGGGGAGCTGTTTTTT. This gives the protein CASSSEQGINTGELFF.

This clonotype was detected only a few times. The chain couples TRBV20-1 to TRBJ2-7; no definite D call. The CDR3 runs to 13 residues. Germline V gives CDR1 DFQATT, CDR2 SNEGSKA (reference sequence). V lost 3 bases, J lost 1 base, and 10 bases lay in between. The CDR3 nucleotides are TGCAGTGCTAGTGGTAGTTCTTCCTACGAGCAGTACTTC. Its protein product is CSASGSSSYEQYF.

V and J are TRBV4-1 and TRBJ1-2; D perhaps matches TRBD1 (6 bases). The V end was cut by 1 base, the J end by 2 bases, with 14 bases between. The CDR3 loop spans 16 amino acids. In germline, CDR1 is MGHRA, CDR2 YSYEKL. This chain's CDR3 is CASSQGQGNLNYGYTF. Here the CDR3 DNA reads TGCGCCAGCAGCCAAGGGCAGGGGAACTTGAACTATGGCTACACCTTC.